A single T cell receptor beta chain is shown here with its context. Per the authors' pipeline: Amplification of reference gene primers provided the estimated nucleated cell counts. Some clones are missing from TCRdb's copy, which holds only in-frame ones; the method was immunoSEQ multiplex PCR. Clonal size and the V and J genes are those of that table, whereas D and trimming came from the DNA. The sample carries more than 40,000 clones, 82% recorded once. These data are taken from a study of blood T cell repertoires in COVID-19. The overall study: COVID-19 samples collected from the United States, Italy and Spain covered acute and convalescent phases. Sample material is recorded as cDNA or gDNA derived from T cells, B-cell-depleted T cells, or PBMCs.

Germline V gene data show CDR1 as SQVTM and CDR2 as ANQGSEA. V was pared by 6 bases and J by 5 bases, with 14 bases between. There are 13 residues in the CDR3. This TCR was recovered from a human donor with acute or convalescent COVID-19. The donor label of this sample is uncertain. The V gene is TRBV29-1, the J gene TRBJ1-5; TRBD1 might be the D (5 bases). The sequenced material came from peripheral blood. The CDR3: CSVGGEGDQPQHF. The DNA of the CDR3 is TGCAGCGTCGGAGGGGAAGGGGATCAGCCCCAGCATTTT.